This record concerns one T cell receptor beta chain sequence. Antigen unknown. This sample stems from a study of memory CD4+ T cells and cytomegalovirus serostatus. Study overall: Of the healthy Belgian adults, nine or ten were CMV seropositive and about 24 seronegative. Study results and limitations: 67 of 164 known CMV-associated TCRbeta sequences appeared in CD4+ memory.

The sort gate was single viable CD3+CD4+CD8-CD45RO+ cells for memory CD4+ T cells. The CDR3 has 16 residues. The ends were cut back, 0 bases at V and 1 base at J, with 12 bases in the middle. Germline V gene sequence: CDR1 ENHRY, CDR2 SYGVKD. Original methodology: After removing out-of-frame reads, around 2 million distinct TCRbeta sequences remained. Assay: immunoSEQ multiplex PCR; the TCRdb copy retains only in-frame clones and omits some. V, J and clone size are those of that table, while D and trimming were read from the DNA. The sample has 75,000 to 90,000 clones; less than 90% are singletons. The sequencing sample was made of memory CD4+ T cells from blood. V is TRBV10-3 and J is TRBJ1-1, with D hard to call. The source is an adult in good health and CMV-seronegative. The CDR3 DNA is TGTGCCATCAGTGAGTCGGGCCAGGTGGGGAACACTGAAGCTTTCTTT. It yields the protein CAISESGQVGNTEAFF.